The 7 T cell receptor beta chains listed next were all sequenced from one sample in a study of T cell repertoires and HLA-DP antigens. The antigens of these receptors remain unknown. Clones were read by immunoSEQ multiplex PCR, and TCRdb kept only the in-frame ones, dropping some. Altogether approximately 73,000 clones are present, around 80% being singletons, with the ten largest covering about 1.4%. Sample: CD4+ T cells from PBMCs. The receptors stem from a man aged 55 to 70 in good health and CMV-seronegative.

This clone appeared a few times. The genes are TRBV6-1 and TRBJ2-2; TRBD2 matches at 7 bases. Losses at the gene ends were 4 bases for V and 1 base for J; bases not matched to a gene: 9. This CDR3 contains 17 residues. Germline V gene sequence: CDR1 MNHNS, CDR2 SASEGT. CDR3 sequence (DNA): TGTGCCAGCAGTGGGACGCTAGCGGAGAGGAACACCGGGGAGCTGTTTTTT. This encodes CASSGTLAERNTGELFF.

This clone was found once. This chain's CDR3 is CASSRDGFSHEQYF. DNA of the CDR3: TGTGCCAGCAGCCGGGACGGTTTTTCCCACGAGCAGTACTTC. V and J are TRBV5-5 and TRBJ2-7, with D perhaps assigned TRBD1 or TRBD2 (5 bases each). Germline lookup yields CDR1 SGHKS and CDR2 YYEKEE (reference sequence). This CDR3 contains 14 residues. V was cut by 4 bases and J by 5 bases, with 16 bases left in between. The complete variable domain, with remaining parts taken from reference TRBV5-5 and TRBJ2-7, reads DAGVTQSPTHLIKTRGQQVTLRCSPISGHKSVSWYQQVLGQGPQFIFQYYEKEERGRGNFPDRFSARQFPNYSSELNVNALLLGDSALYLCASSRDGFSHEQYFGPGTRLTVT.

The rearrangement uses TRBV6-6 and TRBJ1-2; 8 bases align to TRBD1. Germline V gene data show CDR1 as MNHNY and CDR2 as SVGAGI (reference sequence). CDR3 length: 15 residues. With 5 bases clipped from V and 4 bases from J, the junction kept 9 bases outside the gene matches. This CDR3 reads CASSPRDRLIYGYTF. CDR3 sequence (DNA): TGTGCCAGCAGTCCCCGGGACAGGTTAATCTATGGCTACACCTTC.

This sequence joins TRBV7-6 and TRBJ2-7, with a tentative D call TRBD2 (5 bases). The CDR3 spans 13 residues. Trimming stripped 2 bases from V and 5 bases from J, with 10 bases between. In germline, CDR1 is SGHVS, CDR2 FNYEAQ. CDR3 sequence reads: CASSLIREHEQYF. The DNA of the CDR3 is TGTGCCAGCAGCTTAATTCGGGAACACGAGCAGTACTTC.

The gene calls are TRBV18 and TRBJ1-3; no reliable D call. The germline V and J ends were trimmed by 6 bases and 3 bases, with 15 bases remaining between them. CDR1 KGHSH and CDR2 LQKENI come from the germline V gene. There are 15 residues in the CDR3. CDR3 in amino acids: CASSPGSLDGNTIYF. In DNA form, the CDR3 reads TGTGCCAGCTCCCCCGGTTCATTGGATGGAAACACCATATATTTT. Full variable domain (rest looked up from reference TRBV18 and TRBJ1-3): NAGVMQNPRHLVRRRGQEARLRCSPMKGHSHVYWYRQLPEEGLKFMVYLQKENIIDESGMPKERFSAEFPKEGPSILRIQQVVRGDSAAYFCASSPGSLDGNTIYFGEGSWLTVV.

The chain combines TRBV7-7 with TRBJ2-1; D remains unclear. The length of the CDR3 is 15 residues. V gave up 6 bases and J gave up 0 bases, with 12 bases separating them. From germline, CDR1 is SSHAT and CDR2 FNYEAQ (reference sequence). DNA of the CDR3: TGTGCCAGCAGTGCTATGTATAGCTCCTACAATGAGCAGTTCTTC. Its protein product is CASSAMYSSYNEQFF.

The gene calls are TRBV5-8 and TRBJ2-1; D is undetermined. V lost 6 bases to trimming and J lost 4 bases, with 17 bases between them. The CDR3 is 15 residues long. Germline V CDR1 and CDR2: SGHTS, YDEGEE. The CDR3 DNA reads as TGTGCCAGCACTCTATCTGGGTTAGGTTACAATGAGCAGTTCTTC. This translates into CASTLSGLGYNEQFF. The full variable domain, completed using reference TRBV5-8 and TRBJ2-1, is EAGVTQSPTHLIKTRGQQATLRCSPISGHTSVYWYQQALGLGLQFLLWYDEGEERNRGNFPPRFSGRQFPNYSSELNVNALELEDSALYLCASTLSGLGYNEQFFGPGTRLTVL.